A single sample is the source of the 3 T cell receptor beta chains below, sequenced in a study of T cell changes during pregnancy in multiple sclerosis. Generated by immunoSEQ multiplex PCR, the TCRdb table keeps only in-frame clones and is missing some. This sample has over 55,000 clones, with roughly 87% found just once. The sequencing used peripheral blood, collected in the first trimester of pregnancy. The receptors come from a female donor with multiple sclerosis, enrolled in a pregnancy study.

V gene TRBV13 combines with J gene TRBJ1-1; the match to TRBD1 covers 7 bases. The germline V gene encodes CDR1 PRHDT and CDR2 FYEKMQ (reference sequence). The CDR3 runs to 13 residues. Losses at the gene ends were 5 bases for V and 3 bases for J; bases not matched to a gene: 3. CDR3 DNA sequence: TGTGCCAGCAGCCACGGGACAGACACTGAAGCTTTCTTT. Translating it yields CASSHGTDTEAFF. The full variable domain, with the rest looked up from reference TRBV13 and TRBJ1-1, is AAGVIQSPRHLIKEKRETATLKCYPIPRHDTVYWYQQGPGQDPQFLISFYEKMQSDKGSIPDRFSAQQFSDYHSELNMSSLELGDSALYFCASSHGTDTEAFFGQGTRLTVV.

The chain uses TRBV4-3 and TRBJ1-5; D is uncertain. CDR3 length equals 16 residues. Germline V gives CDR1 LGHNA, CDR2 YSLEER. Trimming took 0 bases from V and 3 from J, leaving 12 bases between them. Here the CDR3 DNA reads TGCGCCAGCAGCCAAGATTATGGGCCTTACAATCAGCCCCAGCATTTT. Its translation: CASSQDYGPYNQPQHF.

CDR3 residues: CASSQAGQGIAFF. Here the CDR3 DNA reads TGCGCCAGCAGCCAGGCAGGACAGGGTATAGCTTTCTTT. V and J are TRBV4-3 and TRBJ1-1; 8 bases are a match to TRBD1. Germline V gives CDR1 LGHNA, CDR2 YSLEER. With V trimmed by 3 bases and J by 10 bases, 7 bases remained unmatched. CDR3 length: 13 residues.